These 8 T cell receptor beta chains came from one sample sequenced in a study of blood T cell repertoires in COVID-19. Assay: immunoSEQ multiplex PCR; the TCRdb copy retains only in-frame clones and omits some. The sample has approximately 200,000 clones, approximately 85% seen once. The specimen sequenced was PBMCs or T cells enriched from blood (not recorded which). The receptors derive from a man aged 35 to 55 who had recovered from COVID-19.

The V and J genes are TRBV18 and TRBJ2-7; tentative D call: TRBD2 (5 bases). V lost 4 bases to trimming and J lost 1 base, with 11 bases between them. CDR3 length equals 14 residues. The germline V gene has CDR1 KGHSH and CDR2 LQKENI. The CDR3 DNA reads as TGTGCCAGCTCACTCGGACTCGCTTCCTACGAGCAGTACTTC. Translating gives CASSLGLASYEQYF.

For this clone: Different DNA sequences within this sample yield the same CDR3. The rearrangement joins TRBV7-2 to TRBJ2-5, with TRBD1 matching 9 bases. J was trimmed by 5 bases and V by 3 bases; bases with no gene match: 4. The CDR3 consists of 14 residues. Per germline, CDR1 SGHTA and CDR2 FQGNSA. The CDR3 DNA follows: TGTGCCAGCAGCTTCAACAGGGGGCGTGAGACCCAGTACTTC. Translation: CASSFNRGRETQYF.

This rearrangement joins TRBV9 to TRBJ2-1; D may be TRBD1 (6 bases). The V gene lost 0 bases and the J gene lost 10 bases, with 11 bases spanning the gap. The germline V gene has CDR1 SGDLS and CDR2 YYNGEE. This CDR3 is 13 amino acids long. CDR3: CASSVATGQEQFF. CDR3 nucleotide sequence: TGTGCCAGCAGCGTAGCTACCGGACAGGAGCAGTTCTTC.

The V and J genes are TRBV21-1 and TRBJ2-7; the listed D gene, TRBD2, was not tested against the DNA. TRBV21-1 is a pseudogene segment. The CDR3 spans 21 residues. CDR3: CASSKFPPNTPGLAAFYEQYF. CDR3 in DNA: TGTGCCAGCAGCAAATTCCCTCCCAATACACCGGGACTAGCGGCTTTCTACGAGCAGTACTTC.

The chain joins TRBV19 to TRBJ1-3; D ambiguous. Germline V gene sequence: CDR1 LNHDA, CDR2 SQIVND (reference sequence). V was cut by 6 bases and J by 0 bases, with 12 bases left in between. The CDR3 has 15 residues. The CDR3 nucleotides read TGTGCCAGTAGGCGTGGTGCCTCCTCTGGAAACACCATATATTTT. Residues: CASRRGASSGNTIYF. Variable domain in full (rest from reference TRBV19 and TRBJ1-3): DGGITQSPKYLFRKEGQNVTLSCEQNLNHDAMYWYRQDPGQGLRLIYYSQIVNDFQKGDIAEGYSVSREKKESFPLTVTSAQKNPTAFYLCASRRGASSGNTIYFGEGSWLTVV.

The V and J genes are TRBV5-4 and TRBJ1-1; no reliable D call. The CDR3 runs to 13 residues. Germline CDR1 reads SGHNT; CDR2 reads YYREEE (reference sequence). V lost 4 bases and J 1 base, leaving 8 bases between the germline ends. The CDR3 is CASSPHANTEAFF. The CDR3 nucleotides read TGTGCCAGCAGCCCACACGCGAACACTGAAGCTTTCTTT.

This rearrangement joins TRBV28 to TRBJ1-2; 7 bases agree with TRBD1. The CDR3 is made up of 16 amino acids. Germline V gene sequence: CDR1 MDHEN, CDR2 SYDVKM. Trimming cost V 4 bases and J 4 bases; bases outside gene matches: 12. CDR3 in amino acids: CASSSPFGQVLYGYTF. Written as DNA, the CDR3 is TGTGCCAGCAGTTCACCCTTCGGACAGGTTCTCTATGGCTACACCTTC.

This clone was detected only once. The chain recombines TRBV6-5 with TRBJ1-6; 10 bases map to TRBD1. Germline-derived CDR1 and CDR2 are MNHEY and SVGAGI. This CDR3 has 15 amino acids. Trimming took 7 bases from V and 7 from J; bases not matched to a gene: 7. In DNA, the CDR3 is TGTGCCAGCAACTTGGGACAGGGGATAAATTCACCCCTCCACTTT. This sequence encodes CASNLGQGINSPLHF.